These 12 T cell receptor beta chains were sequenced from one sample in a study of blood T cell repertoires in COVID-19. Clones were sequenced by immunoSEQ multiplex PCR, and TCRdb holds only the in-frame ones, with some missing. The sample consists of 55,000 to 65,000 clones, about 83% of them appearing once. The sequencing sample was made of peripheral blood. Receptor source: a human donor in a cohort sampled during active COVID-19.

The chain employs TRBV20-1 and TRBJ1-2; D gene unclear. Germline V gives CDR1 DFQATT, CDR2 SNEGSKA (reference sequence). V lost 0 bases to trimming and J lost 8 bases, with 7 bases between them. This CDR3 comprises 11 residues. The CDR3, as DNA: TGCAGTGCTAGAGATTTCGGGGGCTACACCTTC. As protein: CSARDFGGYTF.

This chain connects TRBV5-1 to TRBJ1-1, with no clear D. Germline V gives CDR1 SGHRS, CDR2 YFSETQ. The CDR3 consists of 15 residues. Trimming cost V 1 base and J 1 base, with 11 bases left between them. DNA for the CDR3: TGCGCCAGCAGCTTGACAGCCCTTTCGAACACTGAAGCTTTCTTT. It is translated as CASSLTALSNTEAFF.

This chain connects TRBV5-1 to TRBJ2-5; TRBD2 aligns across 7 bases. The germline gives CDR1 SGHRS, CDR2 YFSETQ. The CDR3 sequence is 15 residues long. V lost 0 bases, J lost 1 base, and 3 bases stayed unmatched. DNA for the CDR3: TGCGCCAGCAGCTTGGCGGGGGGTATCCAAGAGACCCAGTACTTC. It specifies CASSLAGGIQETQYF.

The table lists this clone with many counts. V gene TRBV24-1 combines with J gene TRBJ2-7; D may be TRBD1 (5 bases). Trimming stripped 5 bases from V and 1 base from J, with 17 bases between. This CDR3 has 16 amino acids. Germline loops: CDR1 KGHDR, CDR2 SFDVKD. The CDR3 here is CATSGPGQLLSYEQYF. The CDR3 nucleotides are TGTGCCACCAGTGGACCCGGACAACTCCTTTCCTACGAGCAGTACTTC.

The chain employs TRBV2 and TRBJ1-5; D ambiguous. This CDR3 contains 16 residues. The germline V and J ends were trimmed by 3 bases and 0 bases, with 12 bases remaining between them. Germline V lookup: CDR1 SNHLY, CDR2 FYNNEI. The CDR3 nucleotides read TGTGCCAGCAGTGAGGGCAGGCAGTATAGCAATCAGCCCCAGCATTTT. It codes for CASSEGRQYSNQPQHF.

This rearrangement joins TRBV19 to TRBJ1-4, with TRBD1 matching over 7 bases. Germline values: CDR1 LNHDA, CDR2 SQIVND (reference sequence). The CDR3 contains 14 residues. The V gene end was trimmed by 6 bases and the J gene end by 6 bases; junction bases not matched to a gene: 7. The CDR3 DNA reads TGTGCCAGTAGATTGACAGGGCCGGATGAAAAACTGTTTTTT. It is translated as CASRLTGPDEKLFF.

The gene calls are TRBV10-3 and TRBJ2-1; unclear D gene. V dropped 11 bases and J dropped 4 bases, with 18 bases sitting between them. The CDR3 is 14 residues long. Germline V gene data show CDR1 as ENHRY and CDR2 as SYGVKD. CDR3 amino acids: CASQYSDIYNEQFF. CDR3 coding DNA: TGTGCCTCGCAGTACAGTGACATTTACAATGAGCAGTTCTTC.

The chain carries TRBV5-1 and TRBJ2-7, with D perhaps matching TRBD2 (6 bases). Germline V gene lookup returns CDR1 SGHRS and CDR2 YFSETQ. The CDR3 is 13 residues long. V lost 4 bases to trimming and J lost 7 bases, with 15 bases between them. The CDR3 reads CASSAGTGWEQYF. Here the CDR3 DNA reads TGCGCCAGCAGCGCCGGGACTGGGTGGGAGCAGTACTTC.

This clone was seen a few times. CDR3 bases: TGTGCCACCAAGGGAGGGGGATCTGGAAACACCATATATTTT. Protein sequence: CATKGGGSGNTIYF. The V call is TRBV15, the J call TRBJ1-3; a possible D gene is TRBD1 (6 bases). Germline V lookup: CDR1 LNHNV, CDR2 YYDKDF (reference sequence). Trimming took off 7 bases at V and 1 base at J, with 11 bases between the two ends. The CDR3 is made up of 14 amino acids.

V gene TRBV19 combines with J gene TRBJ1-1; TRBD1 is a possible D gene (5 bases). The CDR3 is 13 amino acids. The V gene's germline CDR1 is LNHDA and CDR2 SQIVND (reference sequence). Trimming left V 7 bases short and J 5 bases short, with 14 bases between. CDR3 DNA sequence: TGTGCCAGTACCAGTCTGCGGGGGACTGAAGCTTTCTTT. It translates to CASTSLRGTEAFF.

Here the CDR3 reads CASSQDLSRWTGELFF. The DNA for the CDR3 is TGCGCCAGCAGCCAAGATCTCTCCAGGTGGACCGGGGAGCTGTTTTTT. V and J are TRBV4-3 and TRBJ2-2; unclear D gene. Looked up from germline, CDR1 is LGHNA and CDR2 is YSLEER. The CDR3 consists of 16 residues. Trimming left V 0 bases short and J 5 bases short, with 13 bases between.

A few counts support this clone. The chain employs TRBV7-9 and TRBJ1-1; possibly TRBD1 for D (5 bases). Trimming took 0 bases from V and 1 from J, leaving 6 bases between them. The CDR3 has 14 amino acids. The germline V gene encodes CDR1 SEHNR and CDR2 FQNEAQ (reference sequence). CDR3 loop: CASSLAGANTEAFF. As DNA, the CDR3 is TGTGCCAGCAGCTTAGCAGGGGCGAACACTGAAGCTTTCTTT. The full variable domain, with the rest looked up from reference TRBV7-9 and TRBJ1-1, is DTGVSQNPRHKITKRGQNVTFRCDPISEHNRLYWYRQTLGQGPEFLTYFQNEAQLEKSRLLSDRFSAERPKGSFSTLEIQRTEQGDSAMYLCASSLAGANTEAFFGQGTRLTVV.